A single T cell receptor (beta chain) is shown here with its context. The table came from immunoSEQ multiplex PCR; TCRdb's copy has only in-frame clones and leaves some out. The profile shows tens of thousands of clones, roughly 79% of them singletons. Germline V gives CDR1 MNHNY, CDR2 SVGAGI (reference sequence). The CDR3 has 13 residues. The V gene lost 6 bases and the J gene lost 2 bases, with 10 bases spanning the gap. This sample stems from a study of T cells in localized non-small cell lung cancer. Sample: PBMCs, taken before any cancer treatment. This receptor was identified in a man aged 35 to 69 with stage II lung adenocarcinoma. The V gene is TRBV6-6, the J gene TRBJ1-1; unclear D gene. Here the CDR3 reads CASSPRLNTEAFF. DNA for the CDR3: TGTGCCAGCAGCCCTAGGCTTAACACTGAAGCTTTCTTT.